The 32 T cell receptor beta chains listed next were all sequenced from one sample in a study of cytotoxic CD8 clonotypes in ibrutinib-treated CLL. Method: immunoSEQ multiplex PCR; TCRdb's copy keeps in-frame clones and lacks some. The repertoire holds about 140,000 clones, with 60% to 85% as singletons. Sequencing was performed on PBMCs, taken after 12 months of ibrutinib treatment. The receptors stem from a human donor with chronic lymphocytic leukemia.

The chain employs TRBV19 and TRBJ2-3, with TRBD2 identical over 11 bases. V dropped 6 bases and J dropped 8; count of bases not matched to a gene: 4. The V gene's germline CDR1 is LNHDA and CDR2 SQIVND (reference sequence). There are 13 residues in the CDR3. CDR3 region: CASRGLAEGTQYF. The DNA of the CDR3 is TGTGCCAGTAGGGGACTAGCGGAAGGTACGCAGTATTTT.

The chain links TRBV7-6 to TRBJ2-3, with 9 bases fitting TRBD2. Trimming at V came to 4 bases and at J to 3 bases, leaving 11 bases not matched to a gene. The CDR3 covers 17 residues. The V gene's germline CDR1 is SGHVS and CDR2 FNYEAQ. In DNA, the CDR3 is TGTGCCAGCAGCTCCCGTCCTCCGCGGGGGGGAACAGATACGCAGTATTTT. Translation: CASSSRPPRGGTDTQYF.

The genes are TRBV5-1 and TRBJ1-1; D is undetermined. In germline, CDR1 is SGHRS, CDR2 YFSETQ. CDR3 length: 18 amino acids. Between the trimmed V and J ends, which lost 1 base and 2 bases, there was a span of 21 bases. The CDR3 here is CASSLNHDYFGNNTEAFF. Here the CDR3 DNA reads TGCGCCAGCAGCTTGAACCATGATTATTTCGGCAACAACACTGAAGCTTTCTTT. The whole variable domain, remainder taken from reference TRBV5-1 and TRBJ1-1, is KAGVTQTPRYLIKTRGQQVTLSCSPISGHRSVSWYQQTPGQGLQFLFEYFSETQRNKGNFPGRFSGRQFSNSRSEMNVSTLELGDSALYLCASSLNHDYFGNNTEAFFGQGTRLTVV.

A few counts support this clone. V usage is TRBV5-1 and J usage is TRBJ1-1; TRBD1 matches at 7 bases. Per germline, CDR1 SGHRS and CDR2 YFSETQ. With V trimmed by 4 bases and J by 4 bases, 7 bases remained unmatched. This CDR3 contains 14 residues. DNA of the CDR3: TGCGCCAGCAGCCTAGACAGGGTGGGCACTGAAGCTTTCTTT. Encoded protein: CASSLDRVGTEAFF.

Comment on this clone: Other DNA sequences within the sample encode an identical CDR3. The chain recombines TRBV5-1 with TRBJ1-2, with 7 positions matching TRBD1. From germline, CDR1 is SGHRS and CDR2 YFSETQ. This CDR3 region has 14 residues. V lost 0 bases to trimming and J lost 4 bases; unmatched junction nucleotides: 3. CDR3: CASSLGQGVYGYTF. In nucleotides, the CDR3 is TGCGCCAGCAGCTTGGGCCAGGGGGTCTATGGCTACACCTTC.

The V call is TRBV27, the J call TRBJ2-7, with D unresolved. The CDR3 is made up of 13 amino acids. Germline values: CDR1 MNHEY, CDR2 SMNVEV (reference sequence). V lost 5 bases and J lost 3, with 11 bases in between. CDR3 sequence reads: CASSIGRNYEQYF. The CDR3 DNA reads as TGTGCCAGCAGTATAGGACGGAACTACGAGCAGTACTTC.

This clone was seen a few times. The CDR3 reads CASGRSSDEQYF. Here the CDR3 DNA reads TGTGCCAGCGGAAGGAGTAGTGACGAGCAGTACTTC. The J gene is TRBJ2-7, the V gene TRBV27; D gene ambiguous. Germline V lookup: CDR1 MNHEY, CDR2 SMNVEV (reference sequence). This CDR3 has 12 residues. Deletions cut 8 bases from V and 5 bases from J, with 13 bases between.

The chain links TRBV29-1 to TRBJ1-1; 9 nucleotides agree with TRBD1. The CDR3 consists of 14 residues. Germline V gene sequence: CDR1 SQVTM, CDR2 ANQGSEA. V lost 2 bases, J lost 5 bases, and 6 bases stayed unmatched. The CDR3 coding sequence is TGCAGCGTTGAAAGGGGGACAGGGAGGACTGAAGCTTTCTTT. It specifies CSVERGTGRTEAFF.

This sequence joins TRBV6-1 and TRBJ1-2; no clear D. Per the germline V gene, CDR1 is MNHNS and CDR2 is SASEGT. The CDR3 runs to 12 residues. Trimming removed 2 bases from V and 8 bases from J, with 9 bases in between. The CDR3 spells CASSEWRGGYTF. The CDR3 DNA reads as TGTGCCAGCAGTGAATGGAGAGGGGGCTACACCTTC.

In DNA form, the CDR3 reads TGTGCCAGCAGCCACGACAGGGTGGCTCAGCCCCAGCATTTT. As protein: CASSHDRVAQPQHF. V gene TRBV16 combines with J gene TRBJ1-5; 7 nucleotides agree with TRBD1. Germline V CDR1 and CDR2: KGHSY, FQNENV. The length of the CDR3 is 14 residues. Trimming cost V 3 bases and J 6 bases; bases outside gene matches: 5. Together with reference TRBV16 and TRBJ1-5, the CDR3 gives the full variable domain: GEEVAQTPKHLVRGEGQKAKLYCAPIKGHSYVFWYQQVLKNEFKFLISFQNENVFDETGMPKERFSAKCLPNSPCSLEIQATKLEDSAVYFCASSHDRVAQPQHFGDGTRLSIL.

The chain joins TRBV9 to TRBJ1-1; unclear D gene. Germline CDR1 is SGDLS and CDR2 is YYNGEE. Between the trimmed V and J ends, which lost 2 bases and 3 bases, there was a span of 8 bases. This CDR3 spans 13 amino acids. DNA for the CDR3: TGTGCCAGCAGCGTGCTCGACTACACTGAAGCTTTCTTT. Its translation: CASSVLDYTEAFF.

The CDR3 reads CASSSVGDWGEATEAFF. In nucleotides, the CDR3 is TGTGCCAGCAGTTCTGTGGGTGACTGGGGAGAGGCCACTGAAGCTTTCTTT. The chain combines TRBV28 with TRBJ1-1; no clear D. Trimming removed 4 bases from V and 4 bases from J, with 22 bases in between. CDR3 length: 17 residues. CDR1 is MDHEN, CDR2 SYDVKM, per germline.

The chain joins TRBV18 to TRBJ2-2; a weak D match, TRBD1 (5 bases). The CDR3 loop spans 18 amino acids. With 2 bases removed from V and 3 bases from J, the gap between germline ends came to 19 bases. CDR1 KGHSH and CDR2 LQKENI come from the germline V gene. The CDR3: CASSPSKGAVRDTGELFF. In DNA form, the CDR3 reads TGTGCCAGCTCACCATCGAAAGGGGCCGTAAGAGACACCGGGGAGCTGTTTTTT.

The chain has TRBV5-1 and TRBJ1-2, with TRBD1 matching over 7 bases. This CDR3 is 15 amino acids long. CDR1 is SGHRS and CDR2 is YFSETQ in the germline V gene. V was clipped by 3 bases and J by 8 bases; unmatched bases: 13. The CDR3 bases are TGCGCCAGCAGCTCTGTGACAGGGTCAAGGGACGGCTACACCTTC. It translates to CASSSVTGSRDGYTF.

This chain links TRBV6-5 with TRBJ1-1, with D possibly being TRBD1 (6 bases). Germline V CDR1 and CDR2: MNHEY, SVGAGI. Trimming took 5 bases from V and 0 from J, leaving 13 bases between them. This CDR3 region has 15 residues. The CDR3 protein is CASSRQVSLNTEAFF. CDR3 sequence (DNA): TGTGCCAGCAGTAGACAGGTTTCGTTGAACACTGAAGCTTTCTTT.

V is TRBV28 and J is TRBJ2-5; D might be TRBD2 (5 bases). This CDR3 contains 12 residues. Germline values: CDR1 MDHEN, CDR2 SYDVKM. V was shortened by 10 bases and J by 0 bases, with 9 bases between the two germline ends. In nucleotides, the CDR3 is TGTGCCATCGGGGTGAACCAAGAGACCCAGTACTTC. It yields the protein CAIGVNQETQYF.

This clone was counted between two and nine times. The J gene is TRBJ2-5, the V gene TRBV4-1; maybe TRBD2 (6 bases). Trimming removed 4 bases from V and 5 bases from J, with 14 bases in between. The CDR3 has 14 residues. The germline CDR1 and CDR2 sequences are MGHRA and YSYEKL. The CDR3 sequence: CASSPEGLAETQYF. The CDR3 bases are TGCGCCAGCAGCCCTGAGGGGCTAGCGGAGACCCAGTACTTC.

To note about this clone: One end of the junction varies from germline; a read error may be responsible. The chain links TRBV7-7 to TRBJ2-2; 10 bases align to TRBD1. Germline V lookup: CDR1 SSHAT, CDR2 FNYEAQ (reference sequence). The length of the CDR3 is 16 residues. CDR3 protein: CASSSGTGASTGELFF. The CDR3 DNA follows: TGTGCTAGCAGCTCCGGGACAGGGGCGAGCACCGGGGAGCTGTTTTTT.

The rearrangement links TRBV7-2 to TRBJ1-5; D gene ambiguous. In germline, CDR1 is SGHTA, CDR2 FQGNSA. This CDR3 has 15 amino acids. Trimming pared 3 bases from V and 4 bases from J, leaving 13 bases between. The CDR3 here is CASSFEVGWNQPQHF. The CDR3, as DNA: TGTGCCAGCAGCTTCGAGGTCGGGTGGAATCAGCCCCAGCATTTT. Looking up the rest from reference TRBV7-2 and TRBJ1-5 gives the full variable domain: GAGVSQSPSNKVTEKGKDVELRCDPISGHTALYWYRQSLGQGLEFLIYFQGNSAPDKSGLPSDRFSAERTGGSVSTLTIQRTQQEDSAVYLCASSFEVGWNQPQHFGDGTRLSIL.

The V gene is TRBV5-6, the J gene TRBJ1-5; 9 bases are shared with TRBD1. From germline, CDR1 is SGHDT and CDR2 YYEEEE. The CDR3 spans 15 residues. V lost 3 bases and J lost 3; bases outside the gene matches: 4. CDR3 sequence: CASSWGQGPNQPQHF. Here the CDR3 DNA reads TGTGCCAGCAGCTGGGGACAGGGACCCAATCAGCCCCAGCATTTT.

This clone was seen a single time. V is TRBV6-4 and J is TRBJ1-5; 9 positions match TRBD1. The CDR3 length is 17 residues. Germline assignment: CDR1 MRHNA and CDR2 SNTAGT. The J segment lost 5 bases and the V segment lost 5 bases, leaving 13 bases of the junction unmatched. CDR3 in DNA: TGTGCCAGCAGTCATCTTGACGACAGGGGGGAAGATCAGCCCCAGCATTTT. Its translation: CASSHLDDRGEDQPQHF.

The V and J genes are TRBV10-2 and TRBJ2-7, with no clear D. The CDR3 spans 13 residues. From germline, CDR1 is WSHSY and CDR2 SAAADI. Trimming left V 1 base short and J 2 bases short, with 6 bases between. CDR3 amino acids: CASSEFRAYEQYF. The CDR3 region has the DNA TGCGCCAGCAGTGAGTTTCGGGCCTACGAGCAGTACTTC.

The V gene is TRBV28, the J gene TRBJ1-4; possibly TRBD1 for D (5 bases). The germline V and J ends were trimmed by 5 bases and 7 bases, with 17 bases remaining between them. The CDR3 has 15 amino acids. CDR1 MDHEN and CDR2 SYDVKM come from the germline V gene. CDR3 nucleotide sequence: TGTGCCAGCAGTACCGGGGGGGGACGGGTTGAAAAACTGTTTTTT. Amino acid sequence: CASSTGGGRVEKLFF.

The V call is TRBV10-3, the J call TRBJ1-4; D may be TRBD1 (6 bases). The CDR3 consists of 15 residues. In germline, CDR1 is ENHRY, CDR2 SYGVKD. The V gene lost 3 bases and the J gene lost 4 bases, with 12 bases spanning the gap. DNA of the CDR3: TGTGCCATCAGTGAATTGACAGGACTTAATGAAAAACTGTTTTTT. Translating gives CAISELTGLNEKLFF.

This clone has just a few counts. The rearrangement uses TRBV4-3 and TRBJ1-1, with 10 nucleotides matching TRBD1. The CDR3 has 16 residues. Germline CDR1 LGHNA, CDR2 YSLEER. V was pared by 3 bases and J by 3 bases, with 7 bases of the junction left unmatched. This CDR3 reads CASSQTTGTGDTEAFF. CDR3 sequence (DNA): TGCGCCAGCAGCCAGACAACCGGGACAGGGGACACTGAAGCTTTCTTT.

The chain couples TRBV5-4 to TRBJ1-1; 8 positions match TRBD1. This CDR3 comprises 14 residues. V lost 1 base and J lost 7; bases outside the gene matches: 6. Per the germline V gene, CDR1 is SGHNT and CDR2 is YYREEE (reference sequence). The CDR3: CASSLWDRTNEAFF. The CDR3 DNA reads as TGTGCCAGCAGCTTGTGGGACAGGACAAATGAAGCTTTCTTT. The complete variable domain, with remaining parts taken from reference TRBV5-4 and TRBJ1-1, reads ETGVTQSPTHLIKTRGQQVTLRCSSQSGHNTVSWYQQALGQGPQFIFQYYREEENGRGNFPPRFSGLQFPNYSSELNVNALELDDSALYLCASSLWDRTNEAFFGQGTRLTVV.

This rearrangement joins TRBV28 to TRBJ1-4, with D possibly TRBD1 on 5 matching bases. Per germline, CDR1 MDHEN and CDR2 SYDVKM. This CDR3 is 15 amino acids long. Trimming left V 3 bases short and J 8 bases short, with 16 bases between. The CDR3 protein is CASSFRRGRAEKLFF. CDR3 coding DNA: TGTGCCAGCAGTTTTCGTCGGGGCAGGGCCGAAAAACTGTTTTTT.

This clone was found a few times. The chain joins TRBV19 to TRBJ2-3; D might be TRBD1 (7 bases). V was trimmed by 7 bases and J by 3 bases, leaving 17 bases between them. The CDR3 runs 15 residues. Germline V lookup: CDR1 LNHDA, CDR2 SQIVND (reference sequence). The CDR3 protein is CASKRGQGGTDTQYF. The CDR3 DNA follows: TGTGCCAGTAAGAGAGGCCAGGGGGGAACAGATACGCAGTATTTT. The full variable domain, in which reference TRBV19 and TRBJ2-3 provide the parts outside the CDR3, is DGGITQSPKYLFRKEGQNVTLSCEQNLNHDAMYWYRQDPGQGLRLIYYSQIVNDFQKGDIAEGYSVSREKKESFPLTVTSAQKNPTAFYLCASKRGQGGTDTQYFGPGTRLTVL.

The chain joins TRBV4-2 to TRBJ2-7; 11 nucleotides align to TRBD2. Losses at the gene ends were 0 bases for V and 2 bases for J; bases not matched to a gene: 6. The germline gives CDR1 LGHNA, CDR2 YNFKEQ. This CDR3 is built from 17 residues. In nucleotides, the CDR3 is TGTGCCAGCAGCCAAGAGGGGGAACTAGCGGGGGCCTACGAGCAGTACTTC. This sequence encodes CASSQEGELAGAYEQYF.

This clone came up a few times. The chain links TRBV19 to TRBJ2-3; unclear D gene. This CDR3 comprises 13 residues. The V end lost 5 bases, the J end lost 6 bases, and 12 bases lay between the germline ends. Germline assignment: CDR1 LNHDA and CDR2 SQIVND (reference sequence). This CDR3 is CASSSARWDTQYF. CDR3 DNA: TGTGCCAGTAGTTCAGCTAGATGGGATACGCAGTATTTT.

V usage is TRBV28 and J usage is TRBJ2-5; D may be TRBD1 (6 bases). CDR1 is MDHEN, CDR2 SYDVKM, per germline. This CDR3 comprises 15 residues. V was pared by 2 bases and J by 1 base, with 11 bases between. The CDR3 is CASSLGPGAQETQYF. The CDR3 region has the DNA TGTGCCAGCAGTTTAGGTCCAGGGGCCCAAGAGACCCAGTACTTC. Full variable domain (remainder filled in from reference TRBV28 and TRBJ2-5): DVKVTQSSRYLVKRTGEKVFLECVQDMDHENMFWYRQDPGLGLRLIYFSYDVKMKEKGDIPEGYSVSREKKERFSLILESASTNQTSMYLCASSLGPGAQETQYFGPGTRLLVL.

The chain employs TRBV5-1 and TRBJ2-3, with TRBD1 matching 8 bases. CDR1 is SGHRS, CDR2 YFSETQ, per germline. The CDR3 extends over 15 amino acids. J was trimmed by 4 bases and V by 2 bases; bases with no gene match: 6. The CDR3, as DNA: TGCGCCAGCAGCTTCCAGGGGGCGGTCGCAGATACGCAGTATTTT. It specifies CASSFQGAVADTQYF.